The 10 T cell receptor beta chains presented below share a single source sample, sequenced in a study of identical twins. Each CDR3 protein is one row after TCRdb ran MiXCR on the 5' RACE reads. Of about 890,000 distinct CDR3 sequences listed, 9% to 15% are singletons. This same sample was also part of a study on yellow fever vaccine responses in identical twins.

Sequencing was done on a sample of PBMCs. These receptors all come from a woman aged 18-35 years in good health.

The chain carries TRBV19 and TRBJ2-1, with unresolved D. V was clipped by 3 bases and J by 11 bases, with 17 bases between them. Germline values: CDR1 LNHDA, CDR2 SQIVND (reference sequence). The CDR3 covers 14 residues. CDR3 amino acids: CASSIGSGAEKQFF. CDR3 DNA sequence: TGTGCCAGTAGTATTGGCTCTGGTGCGGAAAAGCAGTTCTTC.

This clonotype was counted ten times or more. The gene calls are TRBV12-3 or TRBV12-4 and TRBJ2-7, with D perhaps being TRBD1 or TRBD2 (5 bases each). V lost 3 bases and J lost 6, with 27 bases in between. This CDR3 region has 18 residues. The CDR3 loop reads CASSFGGISRKGRFEQYF. The CDR3 DNA follows: TGTGCCAGCAGTTTTGGCGGAATTTCTAGAAAGGGACGGTTCGAGCAGTACTTC.

On this clonotype: Germline and junction disagree at one end, which may indicate a read error. This chain connects TRBV7-1 to TRBJ2-1; D might be TRBD2 (8 bases). TRBV7-1 falls under the ORF class, with uncertain function. This CDR3 is built from 22 residues. CDR3 residues: CASSSPNLRQGKKGLAPYSEGF. CDR3 sequence (DNA): TGTGCCAGCAGCTCACCTAACCTACGACAGGGAAAGAAAGGACTAGCCCCATACAGCGAGGGCTTC.

The rearrangement uses TRBV12-3 or TRBV12-4 and TRBJ2-2; 7 nucleotides agree with TRBD2. The V gene end was trimmed by 1 base and the J gene end by 7 bases; junction bases not matched to a gene: 3. The CDR3 extends over 14 amino acids. This CDR3 is CASSLGVAGGELFF. CDR3 coding DNA: TGTGCCAGCAGTTTAGGGGTAGCGGGCGGGGAGCTGTTTTTT.

This clonotype was recorded many times. The chain recombines TRBV29-1 with TRBJ1-4, with D uncertain. The germline gives CDR1 SQVTM, CDR2 ANQGSEA. There are 16 residues in the CDR3. Deletions cut 4 bases from V and 3 bases from J, with 18 bases between. The CDR3 protein is CSVVKSGNPANEKLFF. The CDR3 DNA is TGCAGCGTTGTTAAGTCTGGGAATCCAGCTAATGAAAAACTGTTTTTT. The variable domain in full, completed from reference TRBV29-1 and TRBJ1-4, reads SAVISQKPSRDICQRGTSLTIQCQVDSQVTMMFWYRQQPGQSLTLIATANQGSEATYESGFVIDKFPISRPNLTFSTLTVSNMSPEDSSIYLCSVVKSGNPANEKLFFGSGTQLSVL.

The CDR3 loop reads CASTISGNSYEQYF. In DNA, the CDR3 is TGCGCCAGCACAATTTCTGGGAACTCCTACGAGCAGTACTTC. The chain joins TRBV5-1 to TRBJ2-7; D remains unclear. Trimming shortened V by 6 bases and J by 0 bases, and 13 bases separated the two germline ends. This CDR3 spans 14 amino acids. Germline CDR1 reads SGHRS; CDR2 reads YFSETQ.

This clonotype was detected many times. V is TRBV3-1 and J is TRBJ2-5; no firm D call. V lost 0 bases and J lost 5, with 16 bases in between. Germline loops: CDR1 LGHDT, CDR2 YNNKEL (reference sequence). The CDR3 consists of 16 residues. The CDR3 sequence: CASSQDSSLGGETQYF. CDR3 sequence (DNA): TGTGCCAGCAGCCAAGATTCAAGCCTGGGTGGGGAGACCCAGTACTTC.

The chain has TRBV27 and TRBJ2-7; TRBD1 matches at 11 bases. Germline CDR1 is MNHEY and CDR2 is SMNVEV (reference sequence). This CDR3 has 15 amino acids. The J segment lost 3 bases and the V segment lost 6 bases, leaving 7 bases of the junction unmatched. The CDR3, as DNA: TGTGCCAGCAGAAGGACCGGGACAGGGGGCTACGAGCAGTACTTC. This sequence encodes CASRRTGTGGYEQYF.

Only a few counts were recorded for this clonotype. This chain links TRBV21-1 with TRBJ1-5. TRBV21-1 is termed a pseudogene. The CDR3 covers 18 residues. The CDR3 region has the DNA TGTGCCAGCAGCAAAGAGTGGGAGGAGGGCCCTAGCAATCAGCCCCAGCATTTT. Encoded protein: CASSKEWEEGPSNQPQHF.

The chain combines TRBV10-3 with TRBJ1-1, with D uncertain. Trimming removed 2 bases at V and 0 bases at J, with 4 bases between. CDR3 length: 13 residues. CDR1 is ENHRY and CDR2 is SYGVKD in the germline V gene. The CDR3 DNA follows: TGTGCCATCAGTGAGGGGATGAACACTGAAGCTTTCTTT. It translates to CAISEGMNTEAFF.